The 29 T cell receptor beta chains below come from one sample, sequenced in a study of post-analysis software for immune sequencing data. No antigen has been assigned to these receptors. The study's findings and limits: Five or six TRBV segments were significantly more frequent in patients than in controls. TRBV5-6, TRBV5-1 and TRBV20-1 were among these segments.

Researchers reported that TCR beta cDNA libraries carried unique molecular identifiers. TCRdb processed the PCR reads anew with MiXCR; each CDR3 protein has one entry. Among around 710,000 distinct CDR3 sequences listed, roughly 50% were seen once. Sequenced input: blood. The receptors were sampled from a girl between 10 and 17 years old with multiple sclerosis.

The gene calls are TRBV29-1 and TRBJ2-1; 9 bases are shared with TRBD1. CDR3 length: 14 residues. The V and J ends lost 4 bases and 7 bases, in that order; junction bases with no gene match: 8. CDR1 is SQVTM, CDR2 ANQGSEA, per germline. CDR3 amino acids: CSVGNRGLSNEQFF. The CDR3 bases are TGCAGCGTTGGAAACAGGGGGCTTTCAAATGAGCAGTTCTTC.

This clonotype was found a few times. The CDR3 DNA is TGTGCCAGCAGCTTAGCGGGAGGAATGTCCTACGAGCAGTACTTC. Translated: CASSLAGGMSYEQYF. The chain employs TRBV7-2 and TRBJ2-7, with a tentative D call TRBD2 (6 bases). Germline-derived CDR1 and CDR2 are SGHTA and FQGNSA. The V end was cut by 0 bases, the J end by 1 base, with 10 bases between. The CDR3 extends over 15 amino acids.

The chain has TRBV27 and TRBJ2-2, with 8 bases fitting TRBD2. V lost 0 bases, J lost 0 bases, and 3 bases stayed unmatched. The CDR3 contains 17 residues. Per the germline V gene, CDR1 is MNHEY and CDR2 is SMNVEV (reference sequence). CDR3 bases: TGTGCCAGCAGTTTATCAGGCGGGAGGACGAACACCGGGGAGCTGTTTTTT. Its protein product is CASSLSGGRTNTGELFF.

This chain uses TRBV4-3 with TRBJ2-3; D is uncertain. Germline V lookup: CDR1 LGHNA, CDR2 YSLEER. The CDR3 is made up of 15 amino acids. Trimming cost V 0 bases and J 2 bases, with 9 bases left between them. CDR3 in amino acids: CASSQDPYITDTQYF. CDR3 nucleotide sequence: TGCGCCAGCAGCCAAGATCCTTACATCACAGATACGCAGTATTTT.

CDR3 loop: CASSPTRRDQNTEAFF. The CDR3 bases are TGTGCCAGCAGCCCCACCAGGAGAGACCAAAACACTGAAGCTTTCTTT. The chain employs TRBV7-2 and TRBJ1-1; no clear D. Germline assignment: CDR1 SGHTA and CDR2 FQGNSA. The CDR3 runs to 16 residues. With 5 bases removed from V and 2 bases from J, the gap between germline ends came to 18 bases.

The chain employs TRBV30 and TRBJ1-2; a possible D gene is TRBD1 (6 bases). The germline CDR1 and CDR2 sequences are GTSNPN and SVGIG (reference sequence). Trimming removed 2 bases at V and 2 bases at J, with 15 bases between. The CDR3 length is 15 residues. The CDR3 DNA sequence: TGTGCCTGGAGTCGCGGGCAGGGGACCAACTATGGCTACACCTTC. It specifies CAWSRGQGTNYGYTF.

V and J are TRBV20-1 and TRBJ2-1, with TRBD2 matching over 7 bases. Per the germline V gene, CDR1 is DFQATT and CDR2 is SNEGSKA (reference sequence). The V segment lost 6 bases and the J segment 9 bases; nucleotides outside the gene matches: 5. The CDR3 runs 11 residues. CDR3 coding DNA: TGCAGTGCCGGCGGGAGAGGTGAGCAGTTCTTC. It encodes CSAGGRGEQFF.

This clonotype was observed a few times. The CDR3 loop is CAISEQGQGLYGYTF. DNA for the CDR3: TGTGCCATCAGTGAGCAGGGACAGGGCCTCTATGGCTACACCTTC. This sequence joins TRBV10-3 and TRBJ1-2, with TRBD1 identical over 9 bases. The germline V gene encodes CDR1 ENHRY and CDR2 SYGVKD. This CDR3 is built from 15 residues. J was trimmed by 4 bases and V by 2 bases; bases with no gene match: 5.

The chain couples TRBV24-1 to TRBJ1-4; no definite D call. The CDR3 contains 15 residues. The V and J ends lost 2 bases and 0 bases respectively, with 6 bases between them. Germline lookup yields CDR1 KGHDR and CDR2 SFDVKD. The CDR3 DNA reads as TGTGCCACCAGTGATTCCAGTGCAACTAATGAAAAACTGTTTTTT. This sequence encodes CATSDSSATNEKLFF.

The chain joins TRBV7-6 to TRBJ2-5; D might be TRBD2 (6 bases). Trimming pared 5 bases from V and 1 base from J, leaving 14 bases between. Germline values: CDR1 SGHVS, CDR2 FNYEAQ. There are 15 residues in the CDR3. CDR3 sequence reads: CASSPGTAPQETQYF. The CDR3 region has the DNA TGTGCCAGCAGCCCCGGGACTGCTCCCCAAGAGACCCAGTACTTC.

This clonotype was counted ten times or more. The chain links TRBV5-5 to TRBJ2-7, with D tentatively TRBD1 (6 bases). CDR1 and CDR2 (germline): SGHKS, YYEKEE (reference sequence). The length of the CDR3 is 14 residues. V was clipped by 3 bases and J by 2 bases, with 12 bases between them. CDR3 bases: TGTGCCAGCAGCTGGAAGGACAGAGCCTACGAGCAGTACTTC. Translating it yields CASSWKDRAYEQYF. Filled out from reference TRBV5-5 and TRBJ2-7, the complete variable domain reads DAGVTQSPTHLIKTRGQQVTLRCSPISGHKSVSWYQQVLGQGPQFIFQYYEKEERGRGNFPDRFSARQFPNYSSELNVNALLLGDSALYLCASSWKDRAYEQYFGPGTRLTVT.

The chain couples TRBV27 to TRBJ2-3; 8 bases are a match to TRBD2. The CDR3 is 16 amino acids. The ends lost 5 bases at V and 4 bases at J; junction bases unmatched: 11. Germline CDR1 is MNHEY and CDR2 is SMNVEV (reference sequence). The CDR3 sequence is CASSNLAGGSSDTQYF. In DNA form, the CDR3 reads TGTGCCAGCAGTAACCTGGCGGGAGGATCGTCAGATACGCAGTATTTT.

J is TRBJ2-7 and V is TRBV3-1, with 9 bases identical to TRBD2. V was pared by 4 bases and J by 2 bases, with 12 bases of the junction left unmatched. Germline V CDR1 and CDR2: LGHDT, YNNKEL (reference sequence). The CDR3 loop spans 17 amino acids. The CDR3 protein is CASSPVGSGRIPYEQYF. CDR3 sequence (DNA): TGTGCCAGCAGCCCCGTGGGTAGCGGGAGAATCCCCTACGAGCAGTACTTC.

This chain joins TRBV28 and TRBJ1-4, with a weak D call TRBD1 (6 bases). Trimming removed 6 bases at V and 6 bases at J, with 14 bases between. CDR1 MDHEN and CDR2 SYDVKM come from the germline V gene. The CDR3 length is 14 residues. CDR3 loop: CASRPRDIYEKLFF. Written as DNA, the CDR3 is TGTGCCAGCAGACCCAGGGACATATATGAAAAACTGTTTTTT.

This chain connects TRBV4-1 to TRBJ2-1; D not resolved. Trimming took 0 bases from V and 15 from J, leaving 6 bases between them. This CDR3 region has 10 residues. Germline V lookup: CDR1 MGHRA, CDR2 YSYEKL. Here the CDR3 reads CASSQDVLFF. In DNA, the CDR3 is TGCGCCAGCAGCCAAGATGTCCTGTTCTTC.

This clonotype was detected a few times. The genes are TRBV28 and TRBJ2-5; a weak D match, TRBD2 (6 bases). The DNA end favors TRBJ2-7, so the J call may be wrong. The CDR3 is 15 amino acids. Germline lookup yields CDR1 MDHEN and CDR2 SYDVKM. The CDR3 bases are TGTGCCAGCAGCCTCTCAAGACTAGGCCGCTACGAGCAGTACTTC. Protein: CASSLSRLGRYEQYF.

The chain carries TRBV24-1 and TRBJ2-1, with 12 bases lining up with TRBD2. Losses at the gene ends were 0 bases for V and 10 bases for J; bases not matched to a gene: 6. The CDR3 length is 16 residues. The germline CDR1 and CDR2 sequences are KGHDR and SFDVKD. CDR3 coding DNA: TGTGCCACCAGTGATTTGAGTCTAGCGGGAGGGAACGAGCAGTTCTTC. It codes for CATSDLSLAGGNEQFF.

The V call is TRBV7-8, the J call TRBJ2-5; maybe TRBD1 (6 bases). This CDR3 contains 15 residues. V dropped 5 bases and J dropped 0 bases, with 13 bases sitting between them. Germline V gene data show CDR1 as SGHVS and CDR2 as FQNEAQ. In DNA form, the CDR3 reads TGTGCCAGCAGCCATAACAGGGATAACCAAGAGACCCAGTACTTC. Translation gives CASSHNRDNQETQYF.

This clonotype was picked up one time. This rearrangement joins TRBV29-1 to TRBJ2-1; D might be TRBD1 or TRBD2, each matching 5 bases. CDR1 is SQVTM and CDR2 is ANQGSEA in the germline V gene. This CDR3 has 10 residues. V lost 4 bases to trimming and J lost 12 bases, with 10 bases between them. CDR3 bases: TGCAGCGTTGTGGGGGTAGCGCAGTTCTTC. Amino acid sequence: CSVVGVAQFF.

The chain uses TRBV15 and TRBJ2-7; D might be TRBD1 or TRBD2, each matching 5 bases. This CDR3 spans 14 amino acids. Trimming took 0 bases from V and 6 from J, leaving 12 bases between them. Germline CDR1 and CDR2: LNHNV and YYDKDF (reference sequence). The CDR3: CATSRDVGDLEQYF. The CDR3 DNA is TGTGCCACCAGCAGAGATGTTGGGGACCTCGAGCAGTACTTC.

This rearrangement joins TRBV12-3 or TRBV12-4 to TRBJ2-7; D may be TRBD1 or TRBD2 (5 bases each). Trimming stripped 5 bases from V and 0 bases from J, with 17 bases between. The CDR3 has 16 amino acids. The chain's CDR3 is CASSEPPGRSSYEQYF. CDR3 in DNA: TGTGCCAGCAGTGAGCCCCCGGGACGGAGCTCCTACGAGCAGTACTTC.

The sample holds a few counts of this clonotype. The CDR3 DNA follows: TGTGCCAGCAGCTTACAGGGGGCGGAGACCCAGTACTTC. This codes for CASSLQGAETQYF. The chain links TRBV7-2 to TRBJ2-5; 8 bases are shared with TRBD1. V shed 2 bases, J shed 5 bases, and the junction held 1 base outside the gene matches. CDR3 length equals 13 residues. Germline values: CDR1 SGHTA, CDR2 FQGNSA.

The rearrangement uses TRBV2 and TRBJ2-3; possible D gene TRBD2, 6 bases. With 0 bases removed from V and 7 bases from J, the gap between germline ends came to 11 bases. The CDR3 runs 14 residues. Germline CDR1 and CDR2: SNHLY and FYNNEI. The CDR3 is CASSEAGGPHTQYF. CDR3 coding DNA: TGTGCCAGCAGTGAAGCGGGAGGTCCTCATACGCAGTATTTT.

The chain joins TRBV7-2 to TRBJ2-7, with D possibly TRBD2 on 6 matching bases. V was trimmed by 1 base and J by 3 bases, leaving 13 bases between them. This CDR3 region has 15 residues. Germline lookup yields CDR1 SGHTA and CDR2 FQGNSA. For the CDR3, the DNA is TGTGCCAGCAGCTTAGGTGCTGCGGGGTACTACGAGCAGTACTTC. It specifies CASSLGAAGYYEQYF.

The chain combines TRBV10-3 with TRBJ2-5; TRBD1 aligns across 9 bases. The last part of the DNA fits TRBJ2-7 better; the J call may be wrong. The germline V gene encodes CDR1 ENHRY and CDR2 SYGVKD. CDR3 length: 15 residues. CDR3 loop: CAISGTGTGLYEQYF. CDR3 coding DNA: TGTGCCATCAGCGGCACCGGGACAGGGCTCTACGAGCAGTACTTC.

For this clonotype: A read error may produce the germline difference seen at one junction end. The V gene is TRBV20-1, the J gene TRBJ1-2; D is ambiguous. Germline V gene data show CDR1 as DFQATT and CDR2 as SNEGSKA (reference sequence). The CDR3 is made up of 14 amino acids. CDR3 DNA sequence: TGCAGTGCTAGGGAGGGAAACCACAACTATAGCTACACCTTC. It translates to CSAREGNHNYSYTF.

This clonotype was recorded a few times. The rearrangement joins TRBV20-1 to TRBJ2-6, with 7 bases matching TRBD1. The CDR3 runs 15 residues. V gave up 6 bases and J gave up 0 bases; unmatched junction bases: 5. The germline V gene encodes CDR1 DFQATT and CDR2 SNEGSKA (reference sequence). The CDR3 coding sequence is TGCAGTGCCGACTACAGGGGCTCTGGGGCCAACGTCCTGACTTTC. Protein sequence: CSADYRGSGANVLTF.

The CDR3 reads CASSWSATEAFF. For the CDR3, the DNA is TGTGCCAGCAGTTGGTCGGCCACTGAAGCTTTCTTT. The chain has TRBV5-6 and TRBJ1-1; D ambiguous. Germline CDR1 reads SGHDT; CDR2 reads YYEEEE. V lost 5 bases to trimming and J lost 4 bases, with 9 bases between them. There are 12 residues in the CDR3.

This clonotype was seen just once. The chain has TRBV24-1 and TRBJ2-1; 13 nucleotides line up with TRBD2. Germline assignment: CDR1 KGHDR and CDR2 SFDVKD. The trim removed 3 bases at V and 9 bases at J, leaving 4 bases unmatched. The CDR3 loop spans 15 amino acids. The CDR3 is CATSDGGLAGIEQFF. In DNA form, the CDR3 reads TGTGCCACCAGTGATGGGGGACTAGCGGGAATTGAGCAGTTCTTC.